The 16 T cell receptor beta chains given below trace back to one sample, sequenced in a study of identical twins' blood T cells. TCRdb independently ran MiXCR on the 5' RACE reads; one entry per CDR3 protein. The top ten clones hold 6.1% of a sample with 350,000 to 400,000 distinct CDR3 sequences, roughly 30% of them seen once. Sequencing was carried out using PBMCs. These receptors originate from a woman between 18 and 55 years old in good health.

The chain has TRBV20-1 and TRBJ1-2, with 8 bases lining up with TRBD1. The CDR3 length is 12 residues. Looked up from germline, CDR1 is DFQATT and CDR2 is SNEGSKA (reference sequence). Trimming at V came to 6 bases and at J to 8 bases, leaving 8 bases not matched to a gene. CDR3 DNA: TGCAGTGCGCCGGGGACAGGTCAAGGCTACACCTTC. This sequence encodes CSAPGTGQGYTF.

This chain joins TRBV6-2 or TRBV6-3 and TRBJ2-3; D gene ambiguous. Looked up from germline, CDR1 is MNHEY and CDR2 is SVGEGT. The CDR3 runs 15 residues. V was trimmed by 7 bases and J by 2 bases, leaving 16 bases between them. CDR3 DNA: TGTGCCAGCACCGGAGTGAGTCGTTTCACAGATACGCAGTATTTT. Residues: CASTGVSRFTDTQYF.

This chain uses TRBV28 with TRBJ1-4; perhaps TRBD1 as D (5 bases). V gave up 6 bases and J gave up 7 bases, with 15 bases separating them. This CDR3 region has 14 residues. Germline loops: CDR1 MDHEN, CDR2 SYDVKM. The CDR3 DNA reads TGTGCCAGCAGCCTAGGGGCGGACGGTGAAAAACTGTTTTTT. The encoded protein is CASSLGADGEKLFF.

Only one count was recorded for this clonotype. At one end the junction does not follow the germline gene, possibly because of a read error. The chain couples TRBV20-1 to TRBJ1-6; perhaps TRBD1 as D (5 bases). CDR1 is DFQATT, CDR2 SNEGSKA, per germline (reference sequence). CDR3 size: 14 residues. CDR3 loop: CSARGPLNNSPLHF. Written as DNA, the CDR3 is TGCAGTGCTAGGGGGCCCCTCAATAACTCACCCCTCCACTTT.

This clonotype has just a few counts. The genes are TRBV18 and TRBJ2-5; D gene unclear. Germline V gives CDR1 KGHSH, CDR2 LQKENI. The CDR3 covers 12 residues. V was clipped by 5 bases and J by 5 bases, with 9 bases between them. The CDR3: CASSGETETQYF. Here the CDR3 DNA reads TGTGCCAGCTCAGGAGAAACGGAGACCCAGTACTTC.

The V call is TRBV20-1, the J call TRBJ2-2, with D possibly TRBD1 on 6 matching bases. The V end was cut by 0 bases, the J end by 6 bases, with 17 bases between. The length of the CDR3 is 16 residues. Germline values: CDR1 DFQATT, CDR2 SNEGSKA (reference sequence). The CDR3 nucleotides read TGCAGTGCTAGAGACCGGACAGCCGGCGGGTCCGGGGAGCTGTTTTTT. This encodes CSARDRTAGGSGELFF.

This clonotype occurred a few times. The chain uses TRBV20-1 and TRBJ2-7, with a possible D match to TRBD1 (6 bases). This CDR3 is 12 amino acids long. The V end was cut by 5 bases, the J end by 8 bases, with 16 bases between. Germline V CDR1 and CDR2: DFQATT, SNEGSKA (reference sequence). CDR3 residues: CSAYRDKSQQYF. CDR3 in DNA: TGCAGTGCTTACCGGGACAAGAGTCAGCAGTACTTC.

This clonotype was seen repeatedly, ten times or more. The chain carries TRBV11-2 and TRBJ2-2; TRBD2 matches 8 bases. There are 16 residues in the CDR3. V shed 5 bases and J 3 bases; nucleotides not matched to a gene: 8. Germline V gives CDR1 SGHAT, CDR2 FQNNGV. CDR3 DNA: TGTGCCAGCAGCCCACTGCGGGGGGTGGACACCGGGGAGCTGTTTTTT. Translating it yields CASSPLRGVDTGELFF.

Details on this clonotype: Compared with germline, one end of the junction differs, possibly owing to a read error. The chain links TRBV20-1 to TRBJ1-1, with 7 bases fitting TRBD1. The germline V gene encodes CDR1 DFQATT and CDR2 SNEGSKA (reference sequence). The CDR3 spans 14 residues. The CDR3 DNA follows: TGCAGTGCTAGCTCGGCAGGGGGTTACACTGAAGCTTTATTT. Translating it yields CSASSAGGYTEALF.

The rearrangement uses TRBV7-9 and TRBJ2-3; D is uncertain. The CDR3 spans 14 residues. CDR1 and CDR2 from the germline V gene are SEHNR and FQNEAQ (reference sequence). Deletions cut 5 bases from V and 1 base from J, with 10 bases between. CDR3 protein: CASSGYWGTDTQYF. The CDR3 DNA follows: TGTGCCAGCAGCGGATATTGGGGCACAGATACGCAGTATTTT.

This chain connects TRBV29-1 to TRBJ1-2; D remains unclear. The CDR3 is 12 amino acids. Trimming left V 4 bases short and J 3 bases short, with 9 bases between. From germline, CDR1 is SQVTM and CDR2 ANQGSEA. CDR3 in amino acids: CSVAIRDYGYTF. The CDR3 DNA reads TGCAGCGTTGCAATCCGGGACTATGGCTACACCTTC.

This clonotype was seen a few times. V is TRBV7-6 and J is TRBJ1-2; perhaps TRBD1 as D (6 bases). CDR3 length: 14 amino acids. Trimming took off 5 bases at V and 4 bases at J, with 14 bases between the two ends. The germline CDR1 and CDR2 sequences are SGHVS and FNYEAQ. The CDR3 loop is CASSNPGDGYGYTF. The CDR3 DNA is TGTGCCAGCAGCAATCCAGGGGATGGCTATGGCTACACCTTC.

The chain uses TRBV10-3 and TRBJ2-2; D is perhaps TRBD2 (5 bases). V was clipped by 7 bases and J by 4 bases, with 7 bases between them. This CDR3 has 12 amino acids. Looked up from germline, CDR1 is ENHRY and CDR2 is SYGVKD. CDR3 protein: CAINRGTGELFF. The CDR3 region has the DNA TGTGCCATCAACCGGGGCACCGGGGAGCTGTTTTTT.

V usage is TRBV20-1 and J usage is TRBJ1-2; D gene unclear. This CDR3 region has 15 residues. Trimming took 1 base from V and 0 from J, leaving 12 bases between them. Germline V gene sequence: CDR1 DFQATT, CDR2 SNEGSKA (reference sequence). The CDR3 protein is CSARVFEAANYGYTF. Here the CDR3 DNA reads TGCAGTGCTAGAGTCTTCGAGGCGGCTAACTATGGCTACACCTTC.

This clonotype has more than one count but fewer than ten. This rearrangement joins TRBV12-5 to TRBJ2-7; no definite D call. V lost 6 bases and J lost 4, with 7 bases in between. Per the germline V gene, CDR1 is LGHNT and CDR2 is FRNRAP. CDR3 length: 11 amino acids. CDR3 region: CASGSSYEQYF. CDR3 in DNA: TGTGCTAGTGGCTCCTCTTACGAGCAGTACTTC.

CDR3 protein: CASSERPGNTEAFF. CDR3 bases: TGTGCCAGCAGCGAACGGCCAGGGAACACTGAAGCTTTCTTT. The V and J genes are TRBV2 and TRBJ1-1; D not certain. Germline V gene sequence: CDR1 SNHLY, CDR2 FYNNEI. The CDR3 is made up of 14 amino acids. Trimming pared 6 bases from V and 1 base from J, leaving 12 bases between. The whole variable domain, remainder taken from reference TRBV2 and TRBJ1-1, is EPEVTQTPSHQVTQMGQEVILRCVPISNHLYFYWYRQILGQKVEFLVSFYNNEISEKSEIFDDQFSVERPDGSNFTLKIRSTKLEDSAMYFCASSERPGNTEAFFGQGTRLTVV.